This TCR beta chain was sequenced for a study of metastatic and nonmetastatic thyroid tumors. About the study: Samples came from malignant and benign thyroid patients, and repertoires were compared across blood and tumor or nodule tissue. Study-level findings and limits: As reported, TCR beta diversity in blood and tumor was significantly higher in malignant thyroid tumors than in benign nodules.

Trimming shortened V by 0 bases and J by 4 bases, and 11 bases separated the two germline ends. This CDR3 comprises 15 residues. CDR1 is SGHRS and CDR2 is YFSETQ in the germline V gene. On this clone: Its antigen remains unknown.

Methods used by the authors: Construction of a distant-metastasis classifier for papillary thyroid cancer relied on CDR3 differences across clinicopathological groups. With MiXCR, TCRdb reprocessed the PCR reads. These V and J calls derive from TCRdb rather than the authors' analysis. The sample records 60,000 to 85,000 clones, roughly 18% being singletons. Thyroid surgery was performed in patients who had received no treatment beforehand. The sequence was collected from a female donor with papillary thyroid cancer or a benign thyroid nodule (not recorded which). Some clones in this sample may be carry-over from other donors' samples. V gene TRBV5-1 combines with J gene TRBJ1-5; the D gene is possibly TRBD1 (5 bases). The material sequenced was blood. The CDR3 DNA is TGCGCCAGCAGCTTGGTTGCGGGGCCAAATCAGCCCCAGCATTTT. Its protein is CASSLVAGPNQPQHF.